The T cell receptor (beta chain) under discussion was sequenced for a study of cytomegalovirus exposure and HLA in healthy donors. Whole-study context: According to later analysis, the same platform produced the 120 validation and under 750 first-cohort repertoires. General observations from the study: In vitro checks showed that a few CMV-associated chains really do target CMV antigens. Associated with cytomegalovirus, according to the listing, were some 180 TCR beta chains. Despite most TCR sequences being rare, some public TCRs occurred in many donors.

This CDR3 is built from 14 residues. Trimming pared 1 base from V and 5 bases from J, leaving 11 bases between. Germline V CDR1 and CDR2: LNHNV, YYDKDF (reference sequence). Clones were read by immunoSEQ multiplex PCR, and TCRdb kept only the in-frame ones, dropping some. This table holds approximately 57,000 clones, just over 90% found once. Turning to this clone: Its antigen is unidentified.

This chain joins TRBV15 and TRBJ2-5; D is unresolved. The specimen sequenced was PBMCs. This clonotype was obtained from a woman aged 18-29 years in good health and CMV-seronegative. The DNA of the CDR3 is TGTGCCACCAGCAGAGTTCCGGTTGCGGAGACCCAGTACTTC. This codes for CATSRVPVAETQYF.